This is a list of T cell receptor beta chains from one sample in a study of blood T cell repertoires in COVID-19. Here immunoSEQ multiplex PCR was the method, and the copy in TCRdb shows in-frame clones only, minus some. The data hold about 500,000 clones, with about 89% observed a single time. The sequenced sample was peripheral blood. The receptors were sampled from a woman aged 45-59 years with COVID-19, enrolled during active disease. Each CDR3 is given with its conserved first and last residue. The D gene is left open where the match is weak. A row's size may be missing; if present it is once, few, many or a size class.

j_call d_call clone_size cdr3_length v_call cdr3_aa cdr3_nt
TRBJ2-1 TRBD2 . 12 TRBV12-3/TRBV12-4 CASSRSGNEQFF TGTGCCAGCAGCCGTAGCGGGAATGAGCAGTTCTTC
TRBJ1-2 TRBD1 . 9 TRBV20-1 CSAEGARTF TGCAGTGCAGAGGGGGCCAGGACCTTC
TRBJ2-3 . once 15 TRBV6-5 CASTVRLDRTDTQYF TGTGCCAGCACCGTCCGTCTAGACCGCACAGATACGCAGTATTTT
TRBJ1-4 . . 15 TRBV6-2/TRBV6-3 CASSPVEGVNEKLFF TGTGCCAGCAGCCCCGTCGAAGGGGTTAATGAAAAACTGTTTTTT
TRBJ1-1 TRBD1 . 12 TRBV6-5 CASSYIGQGAFF TGTGCCAGCAGTTACATAGGACAGGGAGCTTTCTTT
TRBJ2-2 . . 15 TRBV21-1 CASREAEGRGGELFF TGTGCCAGCAGAGAGGCAGAAGGAAGGGGCGGGGAGCTGTTTTTT
TRBJ1-2 . few 14 TRBV7-8 CASGGGVAYDGYTF TGTGCCAGCGGCGGCGGGGTCGCTTACGATGGCTACACCTTC
TRBJ1-4 TRBD1 . 14 TRBV2 CASRVDRGREKLFF TGTGCCAGCAGGGTGGACAGGGGGCGGGAAAAACTGTTTTTT
TRBJ2-1 TRBD2 . 15 TRBV5-4 CASSLAGGQGNEQFF TGTGCCAGCAGTCTAGCGGGGGGTCAAGGAAATGAGCAGTTCTTC
TRBJ1-1 . . 13 TRBV3-1/TRBV3-2 CASSPLGNTEAFF TGTGCCAGCAGCCCCCTAGGGAACACTGAAGCTTTCTTT
TRBJ2-3 TRBD2 . 17 TRBV2 CASSGPPGGGGTDTQYF TGTGCCAGCAGTGGCCCGCCGGGTGGGGGGGGCACAGATACGCAGTATTTT
TRBJ2-7 TRBD1 once 15 TRBV9 CASSFLGDSTYEQYF TGTGCCAGCAGCTTCCTAGGGGACAGTACCTACGAGCAGTACTTC
TRBJ2-2 . . 15 TRBV24-1 CATMGGALSTGELFF TGTGCCACCATGGGGGGGGCTCTAAGCACCGGGGAGCTGTTTTTT
TRBJ2-7 . . 16 TRBV6-7 CASSIGQIRAPYEQYF TGTGCCAGCAGTATCGGACAGATCCGAGCACCCTACGAGCAGTACTTC
TRBJ1-1 . . 15 TRBV6-5 CASSPQDRFGAEAFF TGTGCCAGCAGTCCACAAGACAGGTTCGGCGCTGAAGCTTTCTTT
TRBJ2-7 TRBD2 . 15 TRBV3-1/TRBV3-2 CASSPGRGGSYEQYF TGTGCCAGCAGCCCGGGGAGGGGAGGGTCTTACGAGCAGTACTTC
TRBJ1-4 . . 14 TRBV5-5 CASSLQGLNEKLFF TGTGCCAGCAGCTTGCAGGGGCTGAATGAAAAACTGTTTTTT
TRBJ2-5 TRBD1 . 14 TRBV10-3 CAISDGDRQETQYF TGTGCCATCAGTGATGGGGACAGACAAGAGACCCAGTACTTC
TRBJ2-7 . . 12 TRBV28 CASSSGGREQYF TGTGCCAGCAGTTCCGGGGGGCGCGAGCAGTACTTC
TRBJ1-1 TRBD1 once 13 TRBV6-5 CASSRDRGAEAFF TGTGCCAGCAGCCGGGACAGGGGAGCTGAAGCTTTCTTT
TRBJ2-7 TRBD2 . 13 TRBV20-1 CSASPSGTYEQYF TGCAGTGCTAGTCCTAGCGGGACCTACGAGCAGTACTTC
TRBJ1-2 TRBD1 . 14 TRBV6-1 CASSEATGAGGYTF TGTGCCAGCAGTGAAGCTACAGGGGCAGGTGGCTACACCTTC
TRBJ2-1 TRBD2 . 14 TRBV7-3 CASSRGGTYNEQFF TGTGCCAGCAGCCGGGGGGGCACCTACAATGAGCAGTTCTTC
TRBJ2-2 . . 14 TRBV5-5 CASSLQGFTGELFF TGTGCCAGCAGTCTACAGGGTTTCACCGGGGAGCTGTTTTTT
TRBJ1-1 TRBD1 once 15 TRBV19 CASRIEGQVNTEAFF TGTGCCAGTAGAATAGAGGGACAGGTGAACACTGAAGCTTTCTTT
TRBJ1-2 TRBD1 . 13 TRBV7-3 CASSLDRGRGYTF TGTGCCAGCAGCCTAGACAGGGGGCGAGGCTACACCTTC
TRBJ1-3 . once 17 TRBV7-9 CATQTPFERVGGNTIYF TGTGCCACCCAAACACCTTTTGAACGGGTCGGTGGAAACACCATATATTTT
TRBJ1-2 . . 12 TRBV15 CATSRDGSGYTF TGTGCCACCAGCAGAGACGGGTCTGGCTACACCTTC
TRBJ1-6 . . 16 TRBV10-3 CAISGGDSSYNSPLHF TGTGCCATCAGTGGGGGAGATAGCTCCTATAATTCACCCCTCCACTTT
TRBJ1-2 . . 14 TRBV1 CTSSDRDSPYGYTF TGCACCAGCAGCGACCGGGACAGTCCCTATGGCTACACCTTC
TRBJ1-2 . . 16 TRBV10-2 CASSSTRGPPPYGYTF TGCGCCAGCAGCTCCACCAGGGGTCCTCCTCCCTATGGCTACACCTTC
TRBJ2-7 TRBD2 . 14 TRBV19 CASSMGRGAYEQYF TGTGCCAGTAGTATGGGGCGGGGGGCCTACGAGCAGTACTTC
TRBJ1-6 . . 13 TRBV2 CASSLEVDSPLHF TGTGCCAGCAGCCTGGAGGTTGATTCACCCCTCCACTTT
TRBJ1-4 . . 14 TRBV9 CASSAGSTNEKLFF TGTGCCAGCAGCGCAGGGTCGACTAATGAAAAACTGTTTTTT
TRBJ1-2 TRBD1 . 14 TRBV5-1 CASSLEGQPYGYTF TGCGCCAGCAGCTTGGAGGGACAGCCTTATGGCTACACCTTC
TRBJ1-1 . once 13 TRBV7-2 CASSLAGNTEAFF TGTGCCAGCAGCTTAGCCGGGAACACTGAAGCTTTCTTT
TRBJ1-1 TRBD1 once 13 TRBV27 CASRRGLGTEAFF TGTGCCAGCAGGAGGGGGCTCGGCACTGAAGCTTTCTTT
TRBJ2-6 . . 18 TRBV7-9 CASSDGQPGVSGANVLTF TGTGCCAGCAGCGATGGACAGCCTGGGGTATCTGGGGCCAACGTCCTGACTTTC
TRBJ2-3 TRBD1 . 16 TRBV5-1 CASSLRTGGSADTQYF TGCGCCAGCAGCTTGAGGACAGGGGGTAGCGCAGATACGCAGTATTTT
TRBJ2-1 . . 12 TRBV29-1 CSASGIRSEQFF TGCAGCGCGTCCGGGATCCGAAGTGAGCAGTTCTTC
TRBJ2-7 . . 13 TRBV7-2 CASRKDGTYEQYF TGTGCCAGCAGAAAAGACGGGACCTACGAGCAGTACTTC
TRBJ1-2 . . 15 TRBV3-1/TRBV3-2 CASSQGQLDRSGYTF TGTGCCAGCAGCCAAGGACAGCTTGATCGAAGCGGCTACACCTTC
TRBJ1-1 . . 14 TRBV3-1/TRBV3-2 CASSQGRGGTEAFF TGTGCCAGCAGCCAAGGCCGGGGGGGCACTGAAGCTTTCTTT
TRBJ2-7 TRBD1 . 14 TRBV11-2 CASSLGGQGYEQYF TGTGCCAGCAGCTTAGGGGGACAGGGGTACGAGCAGTACTTC
TRBJ2-2 . . 14 TRBV5-1 CASSSGLFTGELFF TGCGCCAGCAGCTCGGGACTTTTCACCGGGGAGCTGTTTTTT
TRBJ1-1 . . 17 TRBV5-1 CASSRQGTLSRSTEAFF TGCGCCAGCAGCAGGCAGGGGACGTTATCGAGGAGCACTGAAGCTTTCTTT
TRBJ1-2 . many 14 TRBV27 CASSSYGGGHGYTF TGTGCCAGCAGCTCCTATGGGGGGGGGCATGGCTACACCTTC
TRBJ1-2 TRBD1 . 16 TRBV5-6 CASSSVLGQAHYGYTF TGTGCCAGCAGCTCTGTACTCGGACAGGCCCACTATGGCTACACCTTC
TRBJ1-3 . few 15 TRBV5-1 CASRVDRSSGNTIYF TGCGCCAGCAGGGTAGACCGGAGCTCTGGAAACACCATATATTTT
TRBJ1-6 . . 16 TRBV6-1 CASSEVLPGAGSPLHF TGTGCCAGCAGTGAAGTTCTGCCAGGGGCCGGTTCACCCCTCCACTTT
TRBJ1-4 . . 15 TRBV7-6 CASSPGGAAYEKLFF TGTGCCAGCAGCCCGGGGGGGGCCGCGTATGAAAAACTGTTTTTT
TRBJ1-1 TRBD1 . 16 TRBV5-1 CASSLVMTGRITEAFF TGCGCCAGCAGCTTGGTAATGACAGGGAGGATCACTGAAGCTTTCTTT
TRBJ2-3 TRBD2 . 16 TRBV3-1/TRBV3-2 CASSPDRGGGTDTQYF TGTGCCAGCAGCCCGGATCGCGGGGGGGGCACAGATACGCAGTATTTT